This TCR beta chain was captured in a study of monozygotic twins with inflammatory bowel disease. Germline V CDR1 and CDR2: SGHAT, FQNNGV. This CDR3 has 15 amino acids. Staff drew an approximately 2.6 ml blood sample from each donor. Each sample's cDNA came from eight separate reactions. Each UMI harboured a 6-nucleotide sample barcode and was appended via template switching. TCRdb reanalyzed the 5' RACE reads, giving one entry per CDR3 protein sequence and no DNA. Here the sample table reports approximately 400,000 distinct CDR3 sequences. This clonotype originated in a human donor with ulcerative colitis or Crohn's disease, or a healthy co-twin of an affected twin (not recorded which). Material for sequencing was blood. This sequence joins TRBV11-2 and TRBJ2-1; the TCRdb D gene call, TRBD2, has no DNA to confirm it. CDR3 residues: CASSRSGMSYNEQFF.